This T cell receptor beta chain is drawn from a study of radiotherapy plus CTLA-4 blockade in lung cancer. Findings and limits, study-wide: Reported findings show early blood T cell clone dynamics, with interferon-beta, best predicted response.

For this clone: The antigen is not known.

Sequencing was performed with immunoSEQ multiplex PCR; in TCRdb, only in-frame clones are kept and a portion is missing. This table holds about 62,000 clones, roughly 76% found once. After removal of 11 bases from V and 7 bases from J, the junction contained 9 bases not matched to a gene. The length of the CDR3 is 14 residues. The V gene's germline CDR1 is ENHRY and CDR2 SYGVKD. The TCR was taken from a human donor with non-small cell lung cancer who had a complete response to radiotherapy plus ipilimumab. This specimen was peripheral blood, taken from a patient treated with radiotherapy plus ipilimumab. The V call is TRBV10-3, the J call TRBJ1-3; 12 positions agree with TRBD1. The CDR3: CAASTGQGANTIYF. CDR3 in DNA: TGTGCCGCCTCGACGGGACAGGGGGCGAACACCATATATTTT.